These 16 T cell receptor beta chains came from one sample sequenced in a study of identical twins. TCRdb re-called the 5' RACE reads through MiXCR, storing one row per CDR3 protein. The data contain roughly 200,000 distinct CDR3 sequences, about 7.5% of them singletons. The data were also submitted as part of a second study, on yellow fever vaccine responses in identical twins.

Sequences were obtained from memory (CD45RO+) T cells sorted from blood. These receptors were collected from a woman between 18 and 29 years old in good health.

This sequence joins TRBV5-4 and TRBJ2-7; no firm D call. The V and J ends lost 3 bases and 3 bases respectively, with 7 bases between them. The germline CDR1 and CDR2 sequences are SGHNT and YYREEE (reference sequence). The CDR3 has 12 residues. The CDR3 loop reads CASSYDFYEQYF. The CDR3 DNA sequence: TGTGCCAGCAGCTACGACTTCTACGAGCAGTACTTC.

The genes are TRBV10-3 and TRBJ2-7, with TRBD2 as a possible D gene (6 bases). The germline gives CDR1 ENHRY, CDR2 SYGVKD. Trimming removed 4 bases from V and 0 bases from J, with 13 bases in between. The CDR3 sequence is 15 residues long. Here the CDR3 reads CAISGGTLLSYEQYF. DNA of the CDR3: TGTGCCATCAGTGGGGGGACTCTACTCTCCTACGAGCAGTACTTC.

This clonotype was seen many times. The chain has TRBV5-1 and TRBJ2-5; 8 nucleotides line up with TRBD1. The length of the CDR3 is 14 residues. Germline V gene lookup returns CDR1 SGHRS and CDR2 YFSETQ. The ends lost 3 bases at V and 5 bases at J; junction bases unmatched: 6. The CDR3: CASSWGTGSETQYF. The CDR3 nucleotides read TGCGCCAGCAGCTGGGGGACAGGCTCGGAGACCCAGTACTTC.

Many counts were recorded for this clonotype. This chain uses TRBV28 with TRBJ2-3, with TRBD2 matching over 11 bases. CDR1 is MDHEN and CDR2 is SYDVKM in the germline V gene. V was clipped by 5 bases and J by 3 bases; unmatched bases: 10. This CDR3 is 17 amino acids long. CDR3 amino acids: CASSPPVAGGRTDTQYF. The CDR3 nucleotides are TGTGCCAGCAGTCCGCCGGTAGCGGGGGGGCGGACAGATACGCAGTATTTT.

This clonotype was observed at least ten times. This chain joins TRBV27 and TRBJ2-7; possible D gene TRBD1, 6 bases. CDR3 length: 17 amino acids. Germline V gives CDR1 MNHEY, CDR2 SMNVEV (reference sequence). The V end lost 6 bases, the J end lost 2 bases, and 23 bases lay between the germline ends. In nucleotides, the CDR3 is TGTGCCAGCAGCCGTCGCACCAATCCGGGACAAACCTACGAGCAGTACTTC. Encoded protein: CASSRRTNPGQTYEQYF.

CDR3 DNA sequence: TGCAGTGCTACCAGGGGGCTGTGGGAGCAGTACTTC. Translated, it gives CSATRGLWEQYF. This chain links TRBV20-1 with TRBJ2-7; 8 bases are a match to TRBD1. Germline V CDR1 and CDR2: DFQATT, SNEGSKA (reference sequence). The CDR3 is 12 residues long. V shed 4 bases, J shed 7 bases, and the junction held 6 bases outside the gene matches.

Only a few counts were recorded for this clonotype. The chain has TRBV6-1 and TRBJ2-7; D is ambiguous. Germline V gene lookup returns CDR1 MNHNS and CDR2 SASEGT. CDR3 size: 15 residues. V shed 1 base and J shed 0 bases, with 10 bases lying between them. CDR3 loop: CASSEVGRSSYEQYF. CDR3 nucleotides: TGTGCCAGCAGTGAAGTTGGAAGGAGCTCCTACGAGCAGTACTTC.

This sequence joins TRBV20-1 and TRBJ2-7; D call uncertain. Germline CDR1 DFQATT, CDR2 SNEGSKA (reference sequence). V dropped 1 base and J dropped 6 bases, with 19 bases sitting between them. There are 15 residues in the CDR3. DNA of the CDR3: TGCAGTGCTAGAGTTCTGGGCACCGGGCTCCCCGAGCAGTACTTC. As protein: CSARVLGTGLPEQYF.

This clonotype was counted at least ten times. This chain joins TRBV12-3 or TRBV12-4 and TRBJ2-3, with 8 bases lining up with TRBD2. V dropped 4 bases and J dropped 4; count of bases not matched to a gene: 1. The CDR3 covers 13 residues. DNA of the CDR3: TGTGCCAGCAGTTCGGGAGGGCCAGATACGCAGTATTTT. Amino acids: CASSSGGPDTQYF.

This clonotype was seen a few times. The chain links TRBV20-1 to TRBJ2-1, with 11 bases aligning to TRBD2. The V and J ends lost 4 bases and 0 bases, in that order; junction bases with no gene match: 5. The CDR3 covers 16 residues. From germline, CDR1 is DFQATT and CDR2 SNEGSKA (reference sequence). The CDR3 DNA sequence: TGCAGTGCTAACCCTAGCGGGGGGCGCTCCTACAATGAGCAGTTCTTC. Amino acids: CSANPSGGRSYNEQFF.

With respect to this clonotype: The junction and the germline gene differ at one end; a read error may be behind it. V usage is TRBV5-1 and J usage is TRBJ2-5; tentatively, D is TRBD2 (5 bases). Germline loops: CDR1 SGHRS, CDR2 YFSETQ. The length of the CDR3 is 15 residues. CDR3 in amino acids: CASSPRRWEQETRYF. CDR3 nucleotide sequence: TGCGCCAGCAGCCCCAGACGGTGGGAGCAAGAGACCCGGTACTTC.

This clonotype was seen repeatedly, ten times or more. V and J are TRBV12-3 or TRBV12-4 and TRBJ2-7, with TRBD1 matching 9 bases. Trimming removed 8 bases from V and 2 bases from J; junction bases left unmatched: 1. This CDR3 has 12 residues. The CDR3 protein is CASRDRAYEQYF. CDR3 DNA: TGTGCCAGCCGGGACAGGGCCTACGAGCAGTACTTC.

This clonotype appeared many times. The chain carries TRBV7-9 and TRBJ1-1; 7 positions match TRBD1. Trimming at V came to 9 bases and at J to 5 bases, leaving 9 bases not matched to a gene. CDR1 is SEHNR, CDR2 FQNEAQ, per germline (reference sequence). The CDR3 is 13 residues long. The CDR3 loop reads CASGDRAKTEAFF. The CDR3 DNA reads TGTGCCAGTGGCGACAGGGCTAAGACTGAAGCTTTCTTT.

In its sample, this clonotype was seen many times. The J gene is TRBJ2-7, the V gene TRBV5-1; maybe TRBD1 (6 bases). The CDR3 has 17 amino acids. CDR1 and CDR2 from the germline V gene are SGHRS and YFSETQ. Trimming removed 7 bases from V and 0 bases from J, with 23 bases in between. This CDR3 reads CASREQGVGAVSYEQYF. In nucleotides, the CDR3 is TGCGCCAGCCGGGAACAGGGCGTTGGAGCGGTCTCCTACGAGCAGTACTTC.

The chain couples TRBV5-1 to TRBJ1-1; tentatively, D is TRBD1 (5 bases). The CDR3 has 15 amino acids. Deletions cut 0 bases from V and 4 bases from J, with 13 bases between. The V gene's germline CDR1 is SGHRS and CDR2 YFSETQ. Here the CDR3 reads CASSLVGQVGTEAFF. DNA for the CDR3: TGCGCCAGCAGCTTGGTGGGGCAGGTCGGCACTGAAGCTTTCTTT.

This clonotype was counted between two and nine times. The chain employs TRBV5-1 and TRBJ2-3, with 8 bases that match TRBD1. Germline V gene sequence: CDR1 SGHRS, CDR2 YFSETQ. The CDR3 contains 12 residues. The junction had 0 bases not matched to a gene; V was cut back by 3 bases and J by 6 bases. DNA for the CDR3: TGCGCCAGCAGCTGGACAGGGGATACGCAGTATTTT. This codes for CASSWTGDTQYF.